These 24 T cell receptor beta chains share one sample of origin, sequenced in a study of blood T cell repertoires in COVID-19. Measured with immunoSEQ multiplex PCR; TCRdb has only the in-frame clones, and not every one. The table includes roughly 230,000 clones, about 80% detected once. The sample taken for sequencing was peripheral blood. The source of these receptors is a woman between 45 and 60 years old with acute or convalescent COVID-19.

The rearrangement uses TRBV24-1 and TRBJ1-5; D not certain. Trimming took 4 bases from V and 2 from J, leaving 14 bases between them. Germline CDR1 is KGHDR and CDR2 is SFDVKD. This CDR3 spans 16 amino acids. The CDR3 protein is CATSENYPPGNQPQHF. In DNA form, the CDR3 reads TGTGCCACCAGTGAAAACTATCCCCCGGGCAATCAGCCCCAGCATTTT.

Written as DNA, the CDR3 is TGTGCCAGCAGCCGGGAAGTTTGGACTAGCGGGACCACAGATACGCAGTATTTT. Translating it yields CASSREVWTSGTTDTQYF. The chain uses TRBV4-2 and TRBJ2-3; TRBD2 aligns across 12 bases. This CDR3 has 18 amino acids. Looked up from germline, CDR1 is LGHNA and CDR2 is YNFKEQ. J gave up 2 bases and V 4 bases, and 10 bases lay outside the gene matches.

This clone was seen just once. This chain uses TRBV9 with TRBJ2-1; D unresolved. Trimming took 1 base from V and 9 from J, leaving 11 bases between them. Germline assignment: CDR1 SGDLS and CDR2 YYNGEE. The CDR3 consists of 13 residues. This CDR3 is CASSVSLDPEQFF. DNA of the CDR3: TGTGCCAGCAGCGTAAGTTTAGATCCTGAGCAGTTCTTC.

J is TRBJ2-5 and V is TRBV5-1, with a tentative D call TRBD1 (5 bases). The V end was cut by 4 bases, the J end by 2 bases, with 12 bases between. CDR1 SGHRS and CDR2 YFSETQ come from the germline V gene. The CDR3 is 14 residues long. The CDR3 is CASSKGKGQETQYF. CDR3 bases: TGCGCCAGCAGCAAGGGGAAAGGACAAGAGACCCAGTACTTC.

This clone was seen just once. This rearrangement joins TRBV27 to TRBJ2-1, with D maybe TRBD1 (6 bases). Germline V lookup: CDR1 MNHEY, CDR2 SMNVEV (reference sequence). V was cut by 3 bases and J by 7 bases, with 13 bases left in between. The CDR3 length is 14 residues. As DNA, the CDR3 is TGTGCCAGCAGTTTTGCTTCAGGGGTGAATGAGCAGTTCTTC. Amino acid sequence: CASSFASGVNEQFF.

This chain uses TRBV30 with TRBJ1-2; tentatively, D is TRBD1 (6 bases). Looked up from germline, CDR1 is GTSNPN and CDR2 is SVGIG (reference sequence). Deletions cut 2 bases from V and 1 base from J, with 17 bases between. This CDR3 comprises 16 residues. The CDR3 region has the DNA TGTGCCTGGAGTACCCCGGGGACACCCAATAACTATGGCTACACCTTC. Amino acid sequence: CAWSTPGTPNNYGYTF.

CDR3 protein: CASSLLPTGNTEAFF. The CDR3 nucleotides read TGTGCCAGCAGTTTATTGCCGACAGGAAACACTGAAGCTTTCTTT. The chain links TRBV28 to TRBJ1-1; maybe TRBD1 (6 bases). V lost 1 base to trimming and J lost 2 bases, with 11 bases between them. Germline-derived CDR1 and CDR2 are MDHEN and SYDVKM. This CDR3 contains 15 residues.

The V call is TRBV27, the J call TRBJ1-6; 8 bases are shared with TRBD1. The CDR3 loop spans 16 amino acids. The germline gives CDR1 MNHEY, CDR2 SMNVEV (reference sequence). Unmatched junction bases numbered 9, after V lost 6 bases and J lost 5 bases. This CDR3 is CASRRQTGGDNSPLHF. The CDR3 DNA reads TGTGCCAGCAGGCGACAAACAGGGGGGGATAATTCACCCCTCCACTTT.

The chain couples TRBV18 to TRBJ2-7; 10 positions match TRBD1. This CDR3 comprises 15 residues. Trimming cost V 5 bases and J 2 bases; bases outside gene matches: 6. The germline CDR1 and CDR2 sequences are KGHSH and LQKENI. The CDR3 loop reads CASSVGTGAPYEQYF. In DNA, the CDR3 is TGTGCCAGCTCAGTCGGGACAGGGGCCCCCTACGAGCAGTACTTC.

This clone was detected only once. This chain joins TRBV5-4 and TRBJ2-3; D not certain. The CDR3 is 16 residues long. Between the trimmed V and J ends, which lost 4 bases and 1 base, there was a span of 16 bases. Germline CDR1 SGHNT, CDR2 YYREEE (reference sequence). CDR3 protein: CASSLNLAVGTDTQYF. The CDR3, as DNA: TGTGCCAGCAGCCTGAACTTAGCCGTCGGCACAGATACGCAGTATTTT.

This chain joins TRBV7-3 and TRBJ2-2; 13 bases match TRBD2. The germline V gene encodes CDR1 SGHTA and CDR2 FQGTGA. V dropped 5 bases and J dropped 6; count of bases not matched to a gene: 9. The CDR3 is made up of 17 amino acids. The CDR3 sequence: CASSPTGTSGTPGELFF. The CDR3 nucleotides are TGTGCCAGCAGCCCAACCGGGACTAGCGGGACCCCCGGGGAGCTGTTTTTT.

The chain couples TRBV5-1 to TRBJ1-1; 12 nucleotides agree with TRBD1. CDR3 length equals 15 residues. Germline values: CDR1 SGHRS, CDR2 YFSETQ. Losses at the gene ends were 4 bases for V and 5 bases for J; bases not matched to a gene: 6. Written as DNA, the CDR3 is TGCGCCAGCAGCCGGGACAGGGGGCGCGTTACTGAAGCTTTCTTT. This gives the protein CASSRDRGRVTEAFF. The whole variable domain, filled in from reference TRBV5-1 and TRBJ1-1, reads KAGVTQTPRYLIKTRGQQVTLSCSPISGHRSVSWYQQTPGQGLQFLFEYFSETQRNKGNFPGRFSGRQFSNSRSEMNVSTLELGDSALYLCASSRDRGRVTEAFFGQGTRLTVV.

The chain joins TRBV3-1 (or the pseudogene TRBV3-2) to TRBJ2-7; 11 bases are a match to TRBD1. V lost 4 bases and J lost 3; bases outside the gene matches: 8. Germline CDR1 and CDR2: LGHDT and YNNKEL (reference sequence). The CDR3 totals 16 residues. In DNA form, the CDR3 reads TGTGCCAGCAGCCCTTTACTTGGGACAGGGGGCTACGAGCAGTACTTC. Protein product: CASSPLLGTGGYEQYF.

This clone is a singleton in its sample. V gene TRBV27 combines with J gene TRBJ2-7, with a weak D call TRBD2 (6 bases). Germline assignment: CDR1 MNHEY and CDR2 SMNVEV (reference sequence). V was cut by 5 bases and J by 0 bases, with 17 bases left in between. The CDR3 is 16 amino acids. The CDR3, as DNA: TGTGCCAGCAGTCCCCGGGGACTTCTAAGCTCCTACGAGCAGTACTTC. Protein: CASSPRGLLSSYEQYF.

The J gene is TRBJ2-3, the V gene TRBV4-2, with 13 nucleotides matching TRBD2. V was pared by 1 base and J by 4 bases, with 5 bases of the junction left unmatched. From germline, CDR1 is LGHNA and CDR2 YNFKEQ. The length of the CDR3 is 17 residues. CDR3 residues: CASSQARTSGSPDTQYF. The CDR3 DNA follows: TGTGCCAGCAGCCAAGCCCGGACTAGCGGGAGCCCAGATACGCAGTATTTT.

The chain joins TRBV27 to TRBJ1-2; no reliable D call. V was pared by 3 bases and J by 7 bases, with 21 bases between. Per germline, CDR1 MNHEY and CDR2 SMNVEV (reference sequence). The CDR3 totals 16 residues. CDR3 loop: CASSFAGTRNMVGYTF. In DNA, the CDR3 is TGTGCCAGCAGTTTTGCGGGAACTCGAAATATGGTTGGCTACACCTTC.

Notes on this clone: Sequence at one end of the junction differs from germline and may be a read error. The chain combines TRBV12-3 or TRBV12-4 with TRBJ1-2; maybe TRBD1 (5 bases). CDR3 length equals 12 residues. The CDR3 loop reads CASSSTDSNWVF. As DNA, the CDR3 is TGTGCCAGCAGTTCGACAGACTCCAATTGGGTCTTC.

The rearrangement joins TRBV28 to TRBJ1-4; TRBD1 matches at 7 bases. The CDR3 is made up of 14 amino acids. Germline CDR1 is MDHEN and CDR2 is SYDVKM. V was pared by 5 bases and J by 5 bases, with 5 bases of the junction left unmatched. The chain's CDR3 is CASSPGQMNEKLFF. CDR3 in DNA: TGTGCCAGCAGTCCGGGACAGATGAATGAAAAACTGTTTTTT.

As for this clone: Other DNA sequences in this specimen translate into the identical CDR3. The V call is TRBV15, the J call TRBJ1-2, with TRBD1 matching 7 bases. V trimming: 0 bases; J trimming: 8 bases; junction bases outside the gene matches: 0. The germline CDR1 and CDR2 sequences are LNHNV and YYDKDF (reference sequence). The CDR3 sequence is 12 residues long. As DNA, the CDR3 is TGTGCCACCAGCAGAGAAGGGGGCGGCTACACCTTC. Residues: CATSREGGGYTF. Full variable domain (missing parts from reference TRBV15 and TRBJ1-2): DAMVIQNPRYQVTQFGKPVTLSCSQTLNHNVMYWYQQKSSQAPKLLFHYYDKDFNNEADTPDNFQSRRPNTSFCFLDIRSPGLGDTAMYLCATSREGGGYTFGSGTRLTVV.

This clone was picked up a small number of times. V is TRBV24-1 and J is TRBJ2-1; D perhaps matches TRBD1 (5 bases). V was cut by 0 bases and J by 7 bases, with 12 bases left in between. Per the germline V gene, CDR1 is KGHDR and CDR2 is SFDVKD. This CDR3 is 15 amino acids long. CDR3 bases: TGTGCCACCAGTGATTTGTCGCAGGGTGCGAATGAGCAGTTCTTC. Translated: CATSDLSQGANEQFF.

This chain joins TRBV9 and TRBJ2-4; perhaps TRBD2 as D (5 bases). Per germline, CDR1 SGDLS and CDR2 YYNGEE. The V gene lost 7 bases and the J gene lost 5 bases, with 16 bases spanning the gap. There are 14 residues in the CDR3. Written as DNA, the CDR3 is TGTGCCAGCGGAGAGGGCGGACTTCAAAACATTCAGTACTTC. Amino acid sequence: CASGEGGLQNIQYF.

V and J are TRBV4-2 and TRBJ2-2, with TRBD2 matching 10 bases. With 1 base clipped from V and 4 bases from J, the junction kept 9 bases outside the gene matches. The germline CDR1 and CDR2 sequences are LGHNA and YNFKEQ. This CDR3 comprises 18 residues. The CDR3, as DNA: TGTGCCAGCAGCCAAGCGTTAGCTAGCGGGGGCGCCACCGGGGAGCTGTTTTTT. Translating it yields CASSQALASGGATGELFF.

The chain carries TRBV5-1 and TRBJ1-2, with D unclear. Germline CDR1 and CDR2: SGHRS and YFSETQ. V gave up 2 bases and J gave up 0 bases, with 11 bases separating them. CDR3 length equals 15 residues. The CDR3 loop is CASSFSVQPNYGYTF. Here the CDR3 DNA reads TGCGCCAGCAGCTTTTCGGTTCAACCTAACTATGGCTACACCTTC. The variable domain in full, completed from reference TRBV5-1 and TRBJ1-2, reads KAGVTQTPRYLIKTRGQQVTLSCSPISGHRSVSWYQQTPGQGLQFLFEYFSETQRNKGNFPGRFSGRQFSNSRSEMNVSTLELGDSALYLCASSFSVQPNYGYTFGSGTRLTVV.

The chain is built from TRBV7-9 and TRBJ2-5; 8 bases agree with TRBD1. The CDR3 has 13 amino acids. J was trimmed by 4 bases and V by 6 bases; bases with no gene match: 4. Germline V CDR1 and CDR2: SEHNR, FQNEAQ (reference sequence). The CDR3 loop is CASRGTGGETQYF. The CDR3 coding sequence is TGTGCCAGCAGAGGAACAGGGGGAGAGACCCAGTACTTC.